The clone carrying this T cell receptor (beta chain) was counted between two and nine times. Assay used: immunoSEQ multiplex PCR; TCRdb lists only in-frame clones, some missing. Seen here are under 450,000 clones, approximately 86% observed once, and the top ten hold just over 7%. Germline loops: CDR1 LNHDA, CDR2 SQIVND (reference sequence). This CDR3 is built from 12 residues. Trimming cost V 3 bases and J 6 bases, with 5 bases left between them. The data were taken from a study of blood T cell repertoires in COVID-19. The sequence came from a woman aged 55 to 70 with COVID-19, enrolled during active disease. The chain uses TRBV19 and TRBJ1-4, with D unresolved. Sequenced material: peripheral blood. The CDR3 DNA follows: TGTGCCAGTAGTATGGTAGATGAAAAACTGTTTTTT. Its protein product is CASSMVDEKLFF. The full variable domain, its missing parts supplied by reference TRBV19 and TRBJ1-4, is DGGITQSPKYLFRKEGQNVTLSCEQNLNHDAMYWYRQDPGQGLRLIYYSQIVNDFQKGDIAEGYSVSREKKESFPLTVTSAQKNPTAFYLCASSMVDEKLFFGSGTQLSVL.